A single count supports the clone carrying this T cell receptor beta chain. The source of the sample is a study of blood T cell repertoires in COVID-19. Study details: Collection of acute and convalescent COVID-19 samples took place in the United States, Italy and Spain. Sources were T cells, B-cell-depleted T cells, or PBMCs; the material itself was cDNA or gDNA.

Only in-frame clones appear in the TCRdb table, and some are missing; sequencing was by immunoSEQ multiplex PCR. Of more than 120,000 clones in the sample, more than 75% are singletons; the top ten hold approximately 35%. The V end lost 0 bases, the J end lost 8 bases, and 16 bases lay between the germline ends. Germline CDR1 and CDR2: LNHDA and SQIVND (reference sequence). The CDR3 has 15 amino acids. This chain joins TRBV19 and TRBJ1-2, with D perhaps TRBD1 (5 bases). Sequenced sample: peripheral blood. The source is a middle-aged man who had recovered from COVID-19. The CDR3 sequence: CASSIDGTVVDGYTF. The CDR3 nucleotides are TGTGCCAGTAGTATAGACGGGACTGTTGTCGACGGCTACACCTTC.